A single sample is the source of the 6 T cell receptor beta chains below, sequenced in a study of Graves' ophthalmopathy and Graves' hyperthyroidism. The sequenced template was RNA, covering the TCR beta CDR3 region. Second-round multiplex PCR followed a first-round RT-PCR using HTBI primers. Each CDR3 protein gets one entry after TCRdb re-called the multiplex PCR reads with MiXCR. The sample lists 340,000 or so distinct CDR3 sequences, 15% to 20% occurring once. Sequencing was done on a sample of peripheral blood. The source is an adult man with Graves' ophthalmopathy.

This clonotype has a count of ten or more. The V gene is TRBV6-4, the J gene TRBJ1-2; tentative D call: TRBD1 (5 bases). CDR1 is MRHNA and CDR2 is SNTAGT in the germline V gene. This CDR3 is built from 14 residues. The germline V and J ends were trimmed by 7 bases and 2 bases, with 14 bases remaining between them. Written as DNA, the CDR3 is TGTGCCAGCAAATGGGCAGGGAGAAACTATGGCTACACCTTC. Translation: CASKWAGRNYGYTF.

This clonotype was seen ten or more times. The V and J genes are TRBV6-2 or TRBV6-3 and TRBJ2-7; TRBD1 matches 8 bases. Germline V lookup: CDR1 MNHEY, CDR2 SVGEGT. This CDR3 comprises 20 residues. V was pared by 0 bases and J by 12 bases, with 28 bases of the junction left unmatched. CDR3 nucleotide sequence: TGTGCCAGCAGTTACTCATATGGCAGGGGGCAGGAGACTACCCGAACCCGTTGGTACTTC. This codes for CASSYSYGRGQETTRTRWYF.

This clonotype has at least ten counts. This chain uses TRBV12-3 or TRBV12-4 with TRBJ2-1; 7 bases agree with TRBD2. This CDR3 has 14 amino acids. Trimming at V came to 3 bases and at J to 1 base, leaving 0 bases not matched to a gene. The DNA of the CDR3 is TGTGCCAGCAGTTTCGGGGGGTCCTACAATGAGCAGTTCTTC. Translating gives CASSFGGSYNEQFF.

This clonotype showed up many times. The CDR3 loop reads CASRGTSGTTRGELFF. The CDR3 DNA reads TGTGCCAGTAGAGGGACTAGCGGGACCACGAGGGGGGAGCTGTTTTTT. The chain carries TRBV19 and TRBJ2-2; TRBD2 matches at 13 bases. After removal of 6 bases from V and 8 bases from J, the junction contained 9 bases not matched to a gene. The germline V gene encodes CDR1 LNHDA and CDR2 SQIVND (reference sequence). The CDR3 extends over 16 amino acids.

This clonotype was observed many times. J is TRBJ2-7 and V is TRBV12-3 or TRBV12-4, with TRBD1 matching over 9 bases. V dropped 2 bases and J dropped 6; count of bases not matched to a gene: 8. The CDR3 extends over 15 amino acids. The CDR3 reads CASSLSGQGGREQYF. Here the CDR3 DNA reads TGTGCCAGCAGTTTATCGGGACAGGGAGGTCGCGAGCAGTACTTC.

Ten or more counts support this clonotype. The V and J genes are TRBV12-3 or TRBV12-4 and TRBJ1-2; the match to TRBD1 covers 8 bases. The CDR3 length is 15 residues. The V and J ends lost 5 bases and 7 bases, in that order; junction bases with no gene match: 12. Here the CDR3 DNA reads TGTGCCAGCAGTCCGGGATTCCAGGGGGCGGTTGGCTACACCTTC. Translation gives CASSPGFQGAVGYTF.